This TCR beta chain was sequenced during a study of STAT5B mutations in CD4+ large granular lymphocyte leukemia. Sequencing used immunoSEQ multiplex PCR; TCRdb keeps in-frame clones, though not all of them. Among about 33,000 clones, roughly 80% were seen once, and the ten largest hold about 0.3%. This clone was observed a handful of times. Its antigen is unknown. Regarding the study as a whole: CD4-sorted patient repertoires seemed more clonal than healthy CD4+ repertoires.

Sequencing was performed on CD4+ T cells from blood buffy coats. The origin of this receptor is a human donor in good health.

The CDR3 reads CASSFPRRLGEKLFF. CDR3 nucleotide sequence: TGTGCCAGCAGCTTTCCCCGGAGACTCGGTGAAAAACTGTTTTTT. The chain has TRBV7-9 and TRBJ1-4; no clear D gene. V dropped 3 bases and J dropped 7 bases, with 15 bases sitting between them. Looked up from germline, CDR1 is SEHNR and CDR2 is FQNEAQ (reference sequence). This CDR3 spans 15 amino acids. Drawing the rest from reference TRBV7-9 and TRBJ1-4, the complete variable domain is DTGVSQNPRHKITKRGQNVTFRCDPISEHNRLYWYRQTLGQGPEFLTYFQNEAQLEKSRLLSDRFSAERPKGSFSTLEIQRTEQGDSAMYLCASSFPRRLGEKLFFGSGTQLSVL.